These 21 T cell receptor beta chains share one sample of origin, sequenced in a study of blood T cell repertoires in COVID-19. TCRdb's table, derived via immunoSEQ multiplex PCR, lists solely in-frame clones and lacks some. This sample yields a few hundred thousand clones, of which approximately 86% are seen a single time; less than 3.5% belongs to the top ten. Sequenced material: peripheral blood. The receptor source for this set is a human donor in a cohort sampled during active COVID-19.

This chain uses TRBV7-9 with TRBJ2-1; the D is unclear. V was trimmed by 1 base and J by 10 bases, leaving 14 bases between them. Germline loops: CDR1 SEHNR, CDR2 FQNEAQ (reference sequence). This CDR3 spans 14 amino acids. CDR3 bases: TGTGCCAGCAGCTTAGTTCTAGGCCGCGAGGAGCAGTTCTTC. Amino acids: CASSLVLGREEQFF.

V is TRBV7-9 and J is TRBJ1-2; TRBD1 matches at 8 bases. The CDR3 extends over 15 amino acids. V lost 2 bases, J lost 7 bases, and 9 bases stayed unmatched. Per the germline V gene, CDR1 is SEHNR and CDR2 is FQNEAQ (reference sequence). In nucleotides, the CDR3 is TGTGCCAGCAGCTTAACTCAGGGGGCGCTTAGTGGCTACACCTTC. This gives the protein CASSLTQGALSGYTF.

The chain uses TRBV15 and TRBJ2-5; D remains ambiguous. Germline values: CDR1 LNHNV, CDR2 YYDKDF (reference sequence). The CDR3 covers 12 residues. Deletions cut 0 bases from V and 5 bases from J, with 4 bases between. The CDR3 nucleotides read TGTGCCACCAGCAGAGATGCGGAGACCCAGTACTTC. Protein sequence: CATSRDAETQYF.

The V gene is TRBV28, the J gene TRBJ1-5, with unresolved D. The germline V gene encodes CDR1 MDHEN and CDR2 SYDVKM. The CDR3 loop spans 13 amino acids. Trimming took 6 bases from V and 11 from J, leaving 17 bases between them. The CDR3 protein is CASSFTTRKAQHF. In DNA, the CDR3 is TGTGCCAGCAGCTTTACGACACGGAAAGCCCAGCATTTT. The variable domain in full, with the rest retrieved from reference TRBV28 and TRBJ1-5, is DVKVTQSSRYLVKRTGEKVFLECVQDMDHENMFWYRQDPGLGLRLIYFSYDVKMKEKGDIPEGYSVSREKKERFSLILESASTNQTSMYLCASSFTTRKAQHFGDGTRLSIL.

The V gene is TRBV7-8, the J gene TRBJ1-5; no clear D. This CDR3 is 15 amino acids long. From germline, CDR1 is SGHVS and CDR2 FQNEAQ. V was trimmed by 1 base and J by 4 bases, leaving 11 bases between them. The CDR3 spells CASSLVSGLNQPQHF. The CDR3 nucleotides are TGTGCCAGCAGCTTAGTTTCAGGCTTGAATCAGCCCCAGCATTTT.

This rearrangement joins TRBV2 to TRBJ1-4; D gene ambiguous. V was trimmed by 5 bases and J by 10 bases, leaving 14 bases between them. This CDR3 contains 13 residues. Germline V gene data show CDR1 as SNHLY and CDR2 as FYNNEI. The CDR3 loop is CASSRPLSGKLFF. The CDR3 DNA sequence: TGTGCCAGCAGTCGTCCGCTCTCGGGAAAACTGTTTTTT.

The rearrangement uses TRBV19 and TRBJ2-3, with D perhaps TRBD2 (5 bases). The germline gives CDR1 LNHDA, CDR2 SQIVND (reference sequence). The CDR3 has 13 residues. Trimming took 4 bases from V and 3 from J, leaving 8 bases between them. The DNA of the CDR3 is TGTGCCAGTAGTACTGAGGGAACAGATACGCAGTATTTT. This translates into CASSTEGTDTQYF. The entire variable domain, with the rest obtained from reference TRBV19 and TRBJ2-3, is as follows: DGGITQSPKYLFRKEGQNVTLSCEQNLNHDAMYWYRQDPGQGLRLIYYSQIVNDFQKGDIAEGYSVSREKKESFPLTVTSAQKNPTAFYLCASSTEGTDTQYFGPGTRLTVL.

The chain carries TRBV9 and TRBJ2-3, with TRBD2 matching over 7 bases. V lost 3 bases to trimming and J lost 5 bases; unmatched junction nucleotides: 9. Germline V gene data show CDR1 as SGDLS and CDR2 as YYNGEE. This CDR3 comprises 15 residues. The CDR3 DNA reads as TGTGCCAGCAGCGGACCCGCGCTAGCGGTAGATACGCAGTATTTT. It translates to CASSGPALAVDTQYF.

The chain couples TRBV7-3 to TRBJ2-1; 8 nucleotides agree with TRBD2. Per the germline V gene, CDR1 is SGHTA and CDR2 is FQGTGA. This CDR3 comprises 17 residues. The V and J ends lost 5 bases and 3 bases, in that order; junction bases with no gene match: 12. The CDR3 here is CASSREVGGGIYNEQFF. The CDR3 coding sequence is TGTGCCAGCAGCCGCGAGGTCGGCGGGGGGATCTACAATGAGCAGTTCTTC.

The chain joins TRBV5-1 to TRBJ2-7; a possible D gene is TRBD2 (6 bases). The V and J ends lost 4 bases and 6 bases respectively, with 17 bases between them. This CDR3 is built from 14 residues. The germline CDR1 and CDR2 sequences are SGHRS and YFSETQ. This CDR3 is CASSPGDPGGEQYF. The CDR3 DNA is TGCGCCAGCAGCCCGGGGGACCCGGGCGGCGAGCAGTACTTC.

The rearrangement uses TRBV5-1 and TRBJ2-1, with a weak D call TRBD2 (6 bases). Trimming pared 4 bases from V and 8 bases from J, leaving 16 bases between. This CDR3 comprises 14 residues. The germline CDR1 and CDR2 sequences are SGHRS and YFSETQ. CDR3 loop: CASSLGLQRDEQFF. The CDR3 DNA reads as TGCGCCAGCAGCCTTGGACTCCAGCGGGATGAGCAGTTCTTC.

The CDR3 reads CASSLNPAGVDEQYF. Here the CDR3 DNA reads TGTGCCAGCAGCTTAAATCCCGCAGGCGTCGACGAGCAGTACTTC. This chain links TRBV7-3 with TRBJ2-7; no definite D call. Germline loops: CDR1 SGHTA, CDR2 FQGTGA. This CDR3 has 15 amino acids. Between the trimmed V and J ends, which lost 1 base and 5 bases, there was a span of 15 bases.

The chain carries TRBV5-8 and TRBJ2-1, with TRBD2 as a possible D gene (5 bases). From germline, CDR1 is SGHTS and CDR2 YDEGEE. The CDR3 loop spans 15 amino acids. Trimming took 3 bases from V and 3 from J, leaving 13 bases between them. CDR3 region: CASSSDGGYYNEQFF. The CDR3 DNA reads as TGTGCCAGCAGCTCTGACGGAGGCTACTACAATGAGCAGTTCTTC. The full variable domain, completed using reference TRBV5-8 and TRBJ2-1, is EAGVTQSPTHLIKTRGQQATLRCSPISGHTSVYWYQQALGLGLQFLLWYDEGEERNRGNFPPRFSGRQFPNYSSELNVNALELEDSALYLCASSSDGGYYNEQFFGPGTRLTVL.

The chain employs TRBV21-1 and TRBJ2-4; whether TRBD2, the table's D call, matches the DNA was not checked. TRBV21-1 is a pseudogene segment. CDR3 size: 16 residues. The CDR3 DNA is TGTGCCAGCAGCACCTACGGGGAGGGGGTTGAAAACATTCAGTACTTC. As protein: CASSTYGEGVENIQYF.

This clone was observed a handful of times. The rearrangement uses TRBV7-2 and TRBJ2-5; TRBD2 matches 8 bases. The germline gives CDR1 SGHTA, CDR2 FQGNSA. The CDR3 is 15 residues long. Trimming took 1 base from V and 5 from J; bases not matched to a gene: 6. In nucleotides, the CDR3 is TGTGCCAGCAGCTTAGTGGTAGCGGGGACTGAGACCCAGTACTTC. This codes for CASSLVVAGTETQYF.

This sequence joins TRBV30 and TRBJ1-1; D gene unclear. Germline V gene lookup returns CDR1 GTSNPN and CDR2 SVGIG (reference sequence). The V gene lost 8 bases and the J gene lost 8 bases, with 21 bases spanning the gap. The CDR3 totals 13 residues. The chain's CDR3 is CATTHRGGLEAFF. CDR3 nucleotides: TGTGCCACTACCCACCGGGGAGGCTTAGAAGCTTTCTTT.

The chain is built from TRBV10-3 and TRBJ2-5; 14 nucleotides agree with TRBD2. Germline V gives CDR1 ENHRY, CDR2 SYGVKD. The CDR3 extends over 18 amino acids. The V gene end was trimmed by 5 bases and the J gene end by 1 base; junction bases not matched to a gene: 9. The CDR3 spells CAISSGTSGRGSQETQYF. In DNA, the CDR3 is TGTGCCATCAGTTCCGGGACTAGCGGGAGAGGGAGCCAAGAGACCCAGTACTTC.

The rearrangement joins TRBV19 to TRBJ2-1; 10 nucleotides align to TRBD1. The germline V gene has CDR1 LNHDA and CDR2 SQIVND (reference sequence). J was trimmed by 14 bases and V by 4 bases; bases with no gene match: 14. The CDR3 consists of 15 residues. CDR3 in amino acids: CASSTTGTGAPSEFF. The CDR3 nucleotides read TGTGCCAGTAGTACGACCGGGACAGGGGCCCCGTCGGAGTTCTTC.

This clone was picked up a small number of times. The chain uses TRBV9 and TRBJ2-7; TRBD1 might be the D (5 bases). The germline gives CDR1 SGDLS, CDR2 YYNGEE. CDR3 length: 15 amino acids. V was clipped by 0 bases and J by 3 bases, with 13 bases between them. This chain's CDR3 is CASSVGMGQSYEQYF. The CDR3 DNA is TGTGCCAGCAGCGTAGGGATGGGGCAGAGCTACGAGCAGTACTTC.

A single count supports this clone. This chain connects TRBV3-1 (or the pseudogene TRBV3-2) to TRBJ1-1, with 7 positions matching TRBD1. V gave up 3 bases and J gave up 4 bases; unmatched junction bases: 5. The CDR3 sequence is 14 residues long. Germline V gene lookup returns CDR1 LGHDT and CDR2 YNNKEL (reference sequence). CDR3 region: CASSHDRQGTEAFF. The CDR3 DNA is TGTGCCAGCAGCCATGATCGACAGGGCACTGAAGCTTTCTTT.

This chain uses TRBV6-5 with TRBJ2-3, with 11 bases matching TRBD2. Germline values: CDR1 MNHEY, CDR2 SVGAGI. Germline trimming cut 8 bases from V and 3 bases from J; bases unmatched to any gene: 4. The CDR3 consists of 14 residues. The CDR3 nucleotides read TGTGCCAGCGGGGCTAGCGGGGGGACAGATACGCAGTATTTT. As protein: CASGASGGTDTQYF.